This T cell receptor beta chain was sequenced for a study of OX40 agonist ivuxolimab in advanced cancers. As for the study in general: Partial responses were achieved by three patients, one with hepatocellular carcinoma and two with cutaneous melanoma.

As to this clone: Antigen specificity is unknown.

The assay was immunoSEQ multiplex PCR, and TCRdb's table has in-frame clones only and misses some. The data show 15,000 to 25,000 clones, around two thirds seen once. Study-wide points: Dose levels from 0.1 to 3.0 mg/kg saw CD4+ and CD8+ blood T cells expand clonally by week 6.

Trimming took 4 bases from V and 2 from J; bases not matched to a gene: 1. Per the germline V gene, CDR1 is MDHEN and CDR2 is SYDVKM. The CDR3 is 15 amino acids. This sequence was found in an adult with an advanced solid tumor such as melanoma, head and neck, liver or kidney cancer. The V call is TRBV28, the J call TRBJ2-1; TRBD2 agrees at 11 bases. The source material was CD4+ or CD8+ T cells sorted from blood, sampled in a trial of the OX40 agonist ivuxolimab. As DNA, the CDR3 is TGTGCCAGCAGTTCGGGACTAGCGGCCTACAATGAGCAGTTCTTC. Translated: CASSSGLAAYNEQFF.